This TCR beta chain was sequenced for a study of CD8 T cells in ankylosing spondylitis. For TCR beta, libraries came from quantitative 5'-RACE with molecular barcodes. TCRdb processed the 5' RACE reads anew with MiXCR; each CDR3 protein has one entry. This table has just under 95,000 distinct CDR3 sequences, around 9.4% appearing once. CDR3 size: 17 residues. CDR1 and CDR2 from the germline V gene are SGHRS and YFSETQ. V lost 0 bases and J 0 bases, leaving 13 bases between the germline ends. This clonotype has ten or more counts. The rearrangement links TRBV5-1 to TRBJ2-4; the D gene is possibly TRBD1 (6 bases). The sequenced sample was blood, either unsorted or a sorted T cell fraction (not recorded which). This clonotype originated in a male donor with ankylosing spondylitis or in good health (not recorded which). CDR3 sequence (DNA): TGCGCCAGCAGCTTGGGGACAGATATCCTAGCCAAAAACATTCAGTACTTC. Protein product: CASSLGTDILAKNIQYF.